A few counts support the clone carrying this T cell receptor beta chain. The entry originates in a study of response to subunit inactivated influenza vaccine. MiXCR, run by TCRdb on the RT-PCR reads, gives a single entry per CDR3 protein. The table includes hundreds of thousands of distinct CDR3 sequences, 11% detected once. The CDR3 covers 14 residues. Germline V gives CDR1 MDHEN, CDR2 SYDVKM. V was shortened by 3 bases and J by 2 bases, with 10 bases between the two germline ends. These data are also associated with another study on T cells expressing NK-cell markers. As reported in that work: UMI-tagged 5'RACE template switching yielded the TCR beta cDNA. Of the CD8+ T cell pool in more than 5 donors, roughly 1.0-8% was accounted for by dominant NKG2C+ clonotypes.

This receptor was identified in a man aged 45-65 years who received an inactivated influenza vaccine. The chain combines TRBV28 with TRBJ1-2, with D possibly being TRBD1 (6 bases). This specimen was PBMCs from blood, taken on the day of vaccination. The CDR3: CASSFPGANYGYTF. The CDR3, as DNA: TGTGCCAGCAGTTTTCCAGGGGCCAACTATGGCTACACCTTC.